Listed here are 4 T cell receptor beta chains from one sample, sequenced in a study of cytomegalovirus exposure and HLA in healthy donors. PCR was performed using 60 Vbeta and 13 Jbeta primers. TCRdb keeps only in-frame clones here, not all; method: immunoSEQ multiplex PCR. In the table there are approximately 200,000 clones, more than 70% of which are singletons. Sequencing was carried out using PBMCs. The receptors were sampled from a boy aged 5-17 years in good health and CMV-seronegative.

This chain connects TRBV7-9 to TRBJ2-2, with a tentative D call TRBD2 (5 bases). Trimming cost V 5 bases and J 5 bases, with 6 bases left between them. Germline loops: CDR1 SEHNR, CDR2 FQNEAQ (reference sequence). CDR3 length: 12 residues. The CDR3 sequence is CASSPGTGELFF. The CDR3 DNA reads TGTGCCAGCAGCCCGGGGACCGGGGAGCTGTTTTTT.

J is TRBJ1-1 and V is TRBV9, with TRBD1 as a possible D gene (5 bases). The CDR3 covers 12 residues. Germline V lookup: CDR1 SGDLS, CDR2 YYNGEE. Deletions cut 8 bases from V and 3 bases from J, with 11 bases between. The CDR3 DNA follows: TGTGCCAGTAGGGGTCGGTACACTGAAGCTTTCTTT. Amino acids: CASRGRYTEAFF.

This chain uses TRBV29-1 with TRBJ1-4, with 7 nucleotides matching TRBD1. Trimming cost V 7 bases and J 3 bases; bases outside gene matches: 8. Per germline, CDR1 SQVTM and CDR2 ANQGSEA. The CDR3 sequence is 14 residues long. CDR3 DNA sequence: TGCAGCGCTGTGACAGGGAGGCCTAATGAAAAACTGTTTTTT. This sequence encodes CSAVTGRPNEKLFF.

The chain combines TRBV11-2 with TRBJ1-6, with no clear D. V was pared by 5 bases and J by 11 bases, with 19 bases between. The CDR3 loop spans 15 amino acids. Looked up from germline, CDR1 is SGHAT and CDR2 is FQNNGV. The CDR3: CASSPRTGLVAPLHF. CDR3 nucleotide sequence: TGTGCCAGCAGCCCACGGACTGGGCTTGTGGCACCCCTCCACTTT.